The clone carrying this T cell receptor beta chain was seen once. Its antigen is unidentified. The CDR3 is 16 residues long. Germline V gene sequence: CDR1 SEHNR, CDR2 FQNEAQ (reference sequence). J gave up 0 bases and V 2 bases, and 2 bases lay outside the gene matches. Combining CD45RO+ cells with CCR7-negative CD45RA+ TemRA cells gave CD8 memory. The assay was immunoSEQ multiplex PCR, and TCRdb's table has in-frame clones only and misses some. Of approximately 400,000 clones in the sample, just over 95% were seen once. The data are from a study of shared clonotypes between healthy human individuals. General observations from the study: Against clonotypes common to all four donors, non-shared ones had lower generation probabilities.

The rearrangement joins TRBV7-9 to TRBJ2-2; the match to TRBD1 covers 8 bases. The clonotype was recovered from a man aged 25 to 45 in good health. The specimen was memory CD8+ T cells sorted from blood. Subset described: CD45RO+ cells pooled with CCR7-negative TemRA cells. The CDR3 DNA follows: TGTGCCAGCAGCTTACCAGGGGGCGCGAACACCGGGGAGCTGTTTTTT. Encoded protein: CASSLPGGANTGELFF.